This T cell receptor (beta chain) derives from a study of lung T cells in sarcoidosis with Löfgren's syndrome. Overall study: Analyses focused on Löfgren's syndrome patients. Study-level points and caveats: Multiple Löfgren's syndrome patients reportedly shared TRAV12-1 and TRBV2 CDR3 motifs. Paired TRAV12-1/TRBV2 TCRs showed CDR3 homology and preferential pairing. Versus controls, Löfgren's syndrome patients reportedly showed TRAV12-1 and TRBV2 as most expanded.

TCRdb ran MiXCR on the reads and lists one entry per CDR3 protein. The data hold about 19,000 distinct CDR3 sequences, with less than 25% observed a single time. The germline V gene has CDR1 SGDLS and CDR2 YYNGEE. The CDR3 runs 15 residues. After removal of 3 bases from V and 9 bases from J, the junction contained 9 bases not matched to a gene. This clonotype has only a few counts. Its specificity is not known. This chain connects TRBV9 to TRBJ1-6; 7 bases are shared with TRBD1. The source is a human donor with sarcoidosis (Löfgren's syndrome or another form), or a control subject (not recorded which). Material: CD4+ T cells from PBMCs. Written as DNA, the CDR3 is TGTGCCAGCAGCGCCCAACAGGGGCTGGGTTCACCCCTCCACTTT. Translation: CASSAQQGLGSPLHF.